This T cell receptor beta chain was obtained from a study of T cells after yellow fever vaccination. Study results and limitations: Reappearing after the booster were most of the clones from primary vaccination (approximately 96% CD4, 88% CD8). The study found a weaker secondary response that peaked faster, day 5 versus 15.

Germline CDR1 and CDR2: SGHNT and YYREEE (reference sequence). This CDR3 is built from 14 residues. The V gene lost 4 bases and the J gene lost 2 bases, with 12 bases spanning the gap. In this sample, this clonotype turned up a few times. What it binds is not known. As TCR cDNA was made by 5'RACE template switching, a universal primer site and UMIs were added. Using its own MiXCR run on the 5' RACE reads, TCRdb lists one record per CDR3 protein. The sample contains 140,000 to 150,000 distinct CDR3 sequences, 5% to 7.5% of which appear only once. This clonotype originated in a man aged 30 to 45 who received the YFV17D yellow fever vaccine. This material consisted of CD4+ T cells sorted from PBMCs, taken 10 days after the yellow fever booster vaccination. The rearrangement links TRBV5-4 to TRBJ2-5, with D uncertain. CDR3 DNA sequence: TGTGCCAGCAGCGGGTACAGCATTCAAGAGACCCAGTACTTC. It codes for CASSGYSIQETQYF. Supplemented by reference TRBV5-4 and TRBJ2-5, the full variable domain reads ETGVTQSPTHLIKTRGQQVTLRCSSQSGHNTVSWYQQALGQGPQFIFQYYREEENGRGNFPPRFSGLQFPNYSSELNVNALELDDSALYLCASSGYSIQETQYFGPGTRLLVL.